This entry describes one T cell receptor (beta chain). Antigen unknown. This entry belongs to a study of STAT5B mutations in CD4+ large granular lymphocyte leukemia. Study-wide points: About 24% of private leukemic clonotypes occurred rarely in other patients' non-leukemic repertoires. Top patient clones used TRBV06 genes more often: 8/27 versus 2/35 in controls.

Under the authors' procedure: A productive frequency of 2.59 x 10-5 was the lowest detectable. Clones were sequenced by immunoSEQ multiplex PCR, and TCRdb holds only the in-frame ones, with some missing. The D gene and trimming were derived from the DNA, and the V and J assignments and clone size from that table. The sample has approximately 35,000 clones, about 76% seen once. With V trimmed by 7 bases and J by 2 bases, 13 bases remained unmatched. This CDR3 is 16 amino acids long. The germline V gene has CDR1 MNHEY and CDR2 SMNVEV (reference sequence). The chain couples TRBV27 to TRBJ2-7; TRBD1 agrees at 8 bases. Sequencing was done on a sample of CD4+ T cells from blood buffy coats. The receptor comes from a human donor in good health. CDR3 loop: CASIPPRDRTAYEQYF. CDR3 nucleotide sequence: TGTGCCAGCATTCCCCCCCGGGACAGGACTGCCTACGAGCAGTACTTC.